There are a few counts of the clone carrying this T cell receptor (beta chain). Generated by immunoSEQ multiplex PCR, the TCRdb table keeps only in-frame clones and is missing some. The table has 90,000 to 120,000 clones, 82% seen once. CDR3 length: 14 amino acids. Germline lookup yields CDR1 MNHNS and CDR2 SASEGT. With 3 bases clipped from V and 3 bases from J, the junction kept 3 bases outside the gene matches. The record originates from a study of T cell clones after liver transplantation. This receptor was taken from a human donor who received a liver transplant. J is TRBJ2-5 and V is TRBV6-1; 8 bases align to TRBD1. The sequencing here drew on CD4+ T cells from blood, taken before liver transplant. CDR3 DNA: TGTGCCAGCAGTGACCCGGACAGGGAAGAGACCCAGTACTTC. It yields the protein CASSDPDREETQYF.